Listed below are T cell receptor beta chains from one sample, sequenced in a study of technical replicates of blood from a few donors. Some clones are missing from TCRdb's copy, which holds only in-frame ones; the method was immunoSEQ multiplex PCR. The repertoire holds tens of thousands of clones, with nearly 96% as singletons. The specimen was T cells isolated from PBMCs. The receptor set was obtained from a human donor in good health. The CDR3 runs from the conserved cysteine through the conserved F or W. D genes are given only for firm matches. The listing skips clone size in some rows; elsewhere it reads once, few, many or a size class.

D	V	size	J	CDR3	DNA
NA	TRBV19	once	TRBJ2-7	CASSMSRAGTYEQYF	TGTGCCAGTAGTATGAGTCGGGCAGGGACCTACGAGCAGTACTTC
NA	TRBV4-2	NA	TRBJ2-2	CASSQDPPSYPNTGELFF	TGTGCCAGCAGCCAAGATCCCCCCAGTTACCCTAACACCGGGGAGCTGTTTTTT
NA	TRBV6-5	NA	TRBJ2-7	CASRGGPHEQYF	TGTGCCAGCCGCGGAGGGCCACACGAGCAGTACTTC
TRBD2	TRBV11-1	NA	TRBJ2-2	CASSRSGSGGELFF	TGTGCCAGCAGCCGTAGCGGGAGCGGCGGGGAGCTGTTTTTT
TRBD2	TRBV28	NA	TRBJ2-3	CASGPGLSTDTQYF	TGTGCCAGCGGTCCGGGACTAAGCACAGATACGCAGTATTTT
TRBD2	TRBV5-4	NA	TRBJ2-5	CAWSSGRGIAVAQYF	TGTGCCTGGTCTAGCGGGAGGGGGATAGCGGTGGCCCAGTACTTC
NA	TRBV7-9	NA	TRBJ2-1	CASSSPPEFF	TGTGCCAGCAGCTCTCCCCCCGAGTTCTTC
NA	TRBV5-1	NA	TRBJ1-1	CASSLAGEWTEAFF	TGCGCCAGCAGCCTGGCGGGGGAGTGGACTGAAGCTTTCTTT
TRBD1	TRBV9	NA	TRBJ2-3	CASSVNTLVQGAGTDTQYF	TGTGCCAGCAGCGTAAATACCCTAGTACAGGGGGCAGGCACAGATACGCAGTATTTT
NA	TRBV28	NA	TRBJ1-5	CATRDTYQPQHF	TGTGCCACCAGGGACACCTATCAGCCCCAGCATTTT
NA	TRBV4-1	NA	TRBJ1-1	CASSPRQIMNTEAFF	TGCGCCAGCAGCCCAAGACAGATCATGAACACTGAAGCTTTCTTT
TRBD1	TRBV19	NA	TRBJ1-1	CASSSTLGDRSEAFF	TGTGCCAGTAGTTCTACTCTAGGGGACAGAAGTGAAGCTTTCTTT
NA	TRBV14	NA	TRBJ1-2	CASSLQGIVDGYTF	TGTGCCAGCAGCCTCCAGGGAATTGTGGATGGCTACACCTTC
TRBD2	TRBV5-1	few	TRBJ2-7	CASSWTSGSLYEQYF	TGCGCCAGCAGCTGGACTAGCGGGAGTCTCTACGAGCAGTACTTC
NA	TRBV6-6	NA	TRBJ2-7	CASSYVRDEQYF	TGTGCCAGCAGTTACGTCCGGGACGAGCAGTACTTC
NA	TRBV4-2	NA	TRBJ1-2	CASSQETGLYGYTF	TGTGCCAGCAGCCAAGAAACAGGGCTCTATGGCTACACCTTC
NA	TRBV28	NA	TRBJ2-7	CASSNVPLAYEQYF	TGTGCCAGCAGTAACGTCCCACTTGCGTACGAGCAGTACTTC